This T cell receptor beta chain was recorded in a study of T cells in localized non-small cell lung cancer (dated by TCRdb to the early 2020s). At the level of the whole study: The study analyzed T cell repertoires of 200 to 250 early-stage NSCLC patients, comparing tumors and uninvolved tumor-adjacent lungs. A mean age of around 69 years was recorded for the NSCLC patients, of whom roughly 130 were male and more than 95 were female. The cohort consisted of 200 to 250 treatment-naive NSCLC patients whose localized lung tumors had been resected.

Study-level results and caveats: Of the top 100 tumor clones, a median of approximately 60 were detected in paired uninvolved adjacent lung; 28 were also among that lung's top 100. Multi-region tumor sequencing was not performed, so intratumor heterogeneity could not be excluded. Since the design was exploratory, TCR variables were selected using unadjusted p-values with no false-discovery rate correction. Longer overall survival was associated with higher blood T cell density, whereas shorter survival was associated with higher adjacent-lung clonality. Uninvolved tumor-adjacent lung showed the highest T cell clonality, higher than tumor, which suggests more focused antigenic responses in the uninvolved tumor-adjacent lung.

This clone was recorded only once. What this receptor recognizes is not known. No much larger clone exists at a distance of one base, and base qualities are not known. Additional DNA sequences in this sample encode the identical CDR3. At diagnosis, peripheral blood, uninvolved tumor-adjacent lung and tumor were collected and were preserved as a mix of fresh-frozen and FFPE material. Blood samples were analyzed as peripheral blood mononuclear cells for TCR repertoire profiling. TCR beta CDR3 regions were sequenced from DNA using the immunoSEQ Assay. Under the source paper's analysis protocol: To compute T cell density, TCR beta template counts were normalized to usable DNA, which was estimated by amplifying housekeeping genes. Richness was estimated using the preseqR package, with extrapolation to 400,000 templates for PBMC samples and to 120,000 templates for tissue samples. Clonality was calculated as one minus Pielou's evenness. Differential abundance testing on productive amino-acid clonotypes, with a minimum total count of 5 and an alpha of 0.1, was used to identify tissue-enriched TCRs. The Jaccard Index and the Morisita Overlap Index were used to measure how much the repertoires overlapped between compartments. GLIPH grouped TCR beta CDR3s together with public tetramer-defined viral CDR3s, and a viral motif had to include at least three viral sequences and also show V-gene enrichment. Held by TCRdb, this immuneACCESS table contains in-frame sequences only and omits some clones. Under half of the omission traces to an unresolved V gene where checked; the cause of the rest is unknown. V, J and clone size are those of that table, while D and trimming were read from the DNA. Counted in this sample were some 30,000 clones; about 89% of them appeared once. The ten largest clones add up to approximately 5.3% of the sample.

From a lookup of the germline V gene, CDR1 and CDR2 are SGHTA and FQGTGA. The V end gives up 2 bases and the J end 9 bases, leaving 1 base in the junction not matched to a gene. The CDR3 covers 13 residues, taking in both the cysteine and the phenylalanine. The entry retains the CDR3 DNA only, 39 bases that are in frame from base 1. This chain joins TRBV7-3 to TRBJ2-1, with TRBD2 matching 10 junction bases. The sequence derives from a man aged 35 to 69 with stage II lung adenocarcinoma. Sequenced here: PBMCs, sampled before any cancer treatment. CDR3 loop: CASSLEREGEQFF. The DNA sequence reads TGTGCCAGCAGCTTAGAGCGGGAGGGTGAGCAGTTCTTC.